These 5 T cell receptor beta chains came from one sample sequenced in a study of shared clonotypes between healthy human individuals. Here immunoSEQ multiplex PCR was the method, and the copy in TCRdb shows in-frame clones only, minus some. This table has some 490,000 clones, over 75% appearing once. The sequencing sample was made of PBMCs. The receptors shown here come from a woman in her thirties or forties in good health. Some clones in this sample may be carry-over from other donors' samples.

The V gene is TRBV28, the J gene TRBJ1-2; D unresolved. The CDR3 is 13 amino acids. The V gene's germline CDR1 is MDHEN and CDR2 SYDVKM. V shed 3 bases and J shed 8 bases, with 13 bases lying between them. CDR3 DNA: TGTGCCAGCAGTTTGGAAGGACGAGGGGGCTACACCTTC. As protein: CASSLEGRGGYTF.

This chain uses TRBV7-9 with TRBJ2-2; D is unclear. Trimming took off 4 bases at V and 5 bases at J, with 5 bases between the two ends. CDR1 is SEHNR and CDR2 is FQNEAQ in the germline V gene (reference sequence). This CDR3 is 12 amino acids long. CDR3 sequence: CASSSVTGELFF. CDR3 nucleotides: TGTGCCAGCAGCTCCGTTACCGGGGAGCTGTTTTTT.

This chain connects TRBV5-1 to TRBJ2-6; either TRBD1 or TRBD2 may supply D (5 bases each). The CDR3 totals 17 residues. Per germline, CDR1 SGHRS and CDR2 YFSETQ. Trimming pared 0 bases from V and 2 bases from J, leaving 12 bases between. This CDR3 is CASSLVGDPPGANVLTF. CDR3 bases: TGCGCCAGCAGCTTGGTCGGGGACCCTCCTGGGGCCAACGTCCTGACTTTC.

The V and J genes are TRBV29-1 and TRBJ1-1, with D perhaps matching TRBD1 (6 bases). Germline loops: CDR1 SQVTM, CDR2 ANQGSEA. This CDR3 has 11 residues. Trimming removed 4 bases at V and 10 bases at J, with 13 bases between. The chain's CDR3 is CSVATGRPAFF. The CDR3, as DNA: TGCAGCGTTGCCACAGGGAGGCCAGCTTTCTTT.

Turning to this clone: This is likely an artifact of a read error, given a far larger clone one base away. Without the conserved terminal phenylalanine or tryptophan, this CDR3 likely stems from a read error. The CDR3 region has the DNA TGTGCCAGCTCACCTGGCGGGAGGGGCGAGCAGTACCTC. It encodes CASSPGGRGEQYL. This chain joins TRBV18 and TRBJ2-7, with TRBD2 matching 9 bases. CDR1 is KGHSH, CDR2 LQKENI, per germline. The CDR3 is made up of 13 amino acids. V lost 3 bases and J lost 6; bases outside the gene matches: 3.